A selection of T cell receptor beta chains follows, all from one sample in a study of OX40 agonist ivuxolimab in advanced cancers. Repertoires were generated with immunoSEQ multiplex PCR, while TCRdb's copy carries only in-frame clones and drops some. The table has tens of thousands of clones, 80% to 90% seen once; the top ten hold around 46%. This specimen was CD4+ or CD8+ T cells sorted from blood, taken in a trial of the OX40 agonist ivuxolimab. The receptors here all came from an adult with an advanced solid tumor such as melanoma, head and neck, liver or kidney cancer. CDR3s include the opening cysteine and the closing phenylalanine or tryptophan. The D gene is left open where the match is weak. Not all rows give a size; the values are once, few, many and, for expanded clones, a class.

D,size,J,V,CDR3,DNA
-,-,TRBJ1-3,TRBV28,CASRKLTSGNTIYF,TGTGCCAGCAGAAAATTGACATCTGGAAACACCATATATTTT
-,-,TRBJ2-3,TRBV28,CATQEGLTDTQYF,TGTGCCACCCAGGAGGGCCTCACAGATACGCAGTATTTT
TRBD2,few,TRBJ2-2,TRBV6-5,CASRPGTNTGELFF,TGTGCCAGCAGACCCGGGACTAATACCGGGGAGCTGTTTTTT
-,-,TRBJ2-7,TRBV11-2,CASSQAYLYEQYF,TGTGCCAGCAGTCAAGCTTACCTTTACGAGCAGTACTTC
TRBD1,-,TRBJ1-1,TRBV27,CASSLWGQDTEAFF,TGTGCCAGCAGTTTATGGGGACAGGACACTGAAGCTTTCTTT
TRBD1,-,TRBJ2-1,TRBV30,CAWTEGGIEQFF,TGTGCCTGGACCGAAGGGGGCATTGAGCAGTTCTTC
TRBD1,medium-sized,TRBJ2-7,TRBV19,CASSFSRTGGEQYF,TGTGCCAGTAGTTTCTCCCGGACAGGCGGGGAGCAGTACTTC
-,-,TRBJ2-1,TRBV9,CASSPLGLISYNEQFF,TGTGCCAGCAGCCCTTTGGGACTGATCTCCTACAATGAGCAGTTCTTC
-,-,TRBJ2-7,TRBV11-1,CASSLVRPGTWGEQYF,TGTGCCAGCAGCTTAGTACGGCCAGGGACTTGGGGCGAGCAGTACTTC
-,-,TRBJ1-1,TRBV6-4,CASGGTEAFF,TGTGCCTCCGGGGGGACTGAAGCTTTCTTT
-,few,TRBJ2-2,TRBV27,CASSLNRDTGELFF,TGTGCCAGCAGTTTAAACAGGGACACCGGGGAGCTGTTTTTT
TRBD2,-,TRBJ2-3,TRBV11-2,CASSLEVRGGTDTQYF,TGTGCCAGCAGCTTAGAGGTTCGGGGGGGCACAGATACGCAGTATTTT
TRBD1,-,TRBJ2-5,TRBV28,CATSTGLQETQYF,TGTGCCACCTCGACAGGGCTCCAAGAGACCCAGTACTTC
-,-,TRBJ2-3,TRBV4-3,CASSHLQGSSTDTQYF,TGCGCCAGCAGCCATCTACAGGGCTCTAGCACAGATACGCAGTATTTT
-,-,TRBJ1-2,TRBV28,CASQANYGYTF,TGTGCTTCTCAGGCCAACTATGGCTACACCTTC
-,-,TRBJ1-2,TRBV4-3,CASSQEEQLDGYTF,TGCGCCAGCAGCCAAGAGGAGCAGCTTGATGGCTACACCTTC
TRBD1,-,TRBJ1-4,TRBV27,CASSPGQGSADEKLFF,TGTGCCAGCAGTCCGGGACAGGGATCAGCGGATGAAAAACTGTTTTTT